These 14 T cell receptor beta chains were sequenced from one sample in a study of T-cell memory formation after mild COVID-19. TCRdb redid the calling of the 5' RACE reads with MiXCR, one entry per CDR3 protein. The profile covers about 620,000 distinct CDR3 sequences, with approximately 19% appearing a single time and 12% taken by the ten largest. Sequences were obtained from PBMCs or a T cell subset sorted from them (not recorded which). Source of these receptors: an adult woman who had mild COVID-19 (a few samples of this study predate the infection). Cell type and time point are not known.

This clonotype was observed a few times. This chain connects TRBV3-1 to TRBJ2-3; D is uncertain. The CDR3 has 16 residues. V was clipped by 2 bases and J by 1 base, with 13 bases between them. Per germline, CDR1 LGHDT and CDR2 YNNKEL (reference sequence). The CDR3 DNA reads TGTGCCAGCAGCCAAACTTCAGTGGGTGGCACAGATACGCAGTATTTT. As protein: CASSQTSVGGTDTQYF.

This chain links TRBV7-8 with TRBJ2-1, with 7 bases that match TRBD1. The CDR3 is made up of 16 amino acids. Germline CDR1 and CDR2: SGHVS and FQNEAQ. The V gene end was trimmed by 1 base and the J gene end by 6 bases; junction bases not matched to a gene: 9. The CDR3, as DNA: TGTGCCAGCAGCTTAGTGCGGGCAGGGGGTGGCAATGAGCAGTTCTTC. It encodes CASSLVRAGGGNEQFF.

This clonotype was found a few times. The V and J genes are TRBV2 and TRBJ2-1; 15 nucleotides match TRBD2. Losses at the gene ends were 8 bases for V and 0 bases for J; bases not matched to a gene: 11. In germline, CDR1 is SNHLY, CDR2 FYNNEI. The CDR3 runs 19 residues. The CDR3 DNA is TGTGCCAGCGGGGTAGGACTAGCGGGAGGGCCCGGCTCCTACAATGAGCAGTTCTTC. The encoded protein is CASGVGLAGGPGSYNEQFF.

Ten or more counts support this clonotype. One end of the junction does not line up with germline, which may come from a read error. The chain has TRBV12-3 or TRBV12-4 and TRBJ1-1, with D unclear. This CDR3 comprises 11 residues. In DNA, the CDR3 is TGTGCCAGCAGCTTAGGCACTGAAGCTTTCTTT. Encoded protein: CASSLGTEAFF.

The sample holds a few counts of this clonotype. This sequence joins TRBV5-1 and TRBJ2-3; TRBD1 matches at 7 bases. CDR3 size: 15 residues. J gave up 2 bases and V 4 bases, and 7 bases lay outside the gene matches. Germline V CDR1 and CDR2: SGHRS, YFSETQ. CDR3 residues: CASSHTGVATDTQYF. The DNA for the CDR3 is TGCGCCAGCAGCCACACAGGGGTGGCCACAGATACGCAGTATTTT.

This clonotype turned up a few times. The chain combines TRBV12-3 or TRBV12-4 with TRBJ2-7, with D perhaps given as TRBD1 or TRBD2 (5 bases each). The CDR3 extends over 15 amino acids. Trimming stripped 1 base from V and 5 bases from J, with 15 bases between. The CDR3 here is CASSLGGTDGDEQYF. CDR3 in DNA: TGTGCCAGCAGTTTAGGGGGGACGGACGGTGACGAGCAGTACTTC.

The gene calls are TRBV5-6 and TRBJ1-4; 7 bases align to TRBD1. Germline CDR1 and CDR2: SGHDT and YYEEEE. The CDR3 contains 14 residues. With V trimmed by 4 bases and J by 8 bases, 8 bases remained unmatched. The CDR3 region is CASSPGTVWEKLFF. CDR3 sequence (DNA): TGTGCCAGCAGCCCCGGGACAGTTTGGGAAAAACTGTTTTTT.

This clonotype has a handful of counts. V and J are TRBV20-1 and TRBJ2-1, with a weak D call TRBD2 (6 bases). V gave up 1 base and J gave up 2 bases, with 9 bases separating them. The CDR3 sequence is 14 residues long. Germline values: CDR1 DFQATT, CDR2 SNEGSKA (reference sequence). For the CDR3, the DNA is TGCAGTGCTAGAGCCGGGGGAACCTACAATGAGCAGTTCTTC. It specifies CSARAGGTYNEQFF.

This clonotype was counted only a few times. The V and J genes are TRBV29-1 and TRBJ2-1; 7 bases align to TRBD1. The trim removed 3 bases at V and 2 bases at J, leaving 10 bases unmatched. Germline V gene sequence: CDR1 SQVTM, CDR2 ANQGSEA. This CDR3 has 16 residues. CDR3 residues: CSVEFWTGKAYNEQFF. Here the CDR3 DNA reads TGCAGCGTTGAGTTCTGGACAGGAAAGGCCTACAATGAGCAGTTCTTC.

The chain combines TRBV5-1 with TRBJ2-1, with D unresolved. The germline V gene has CDR1 SGHRS and CDR2 YFSETQ. V was clipped by 2 bases and J by 8 bases, with 14 bases between them. The CDR3 spans 14 residues. The CDR3 protein is CASSLSYRVHEQFF. As DNA, the CDR3 is TGCGCCAGCAGCTTATCATATCGGGTCCATGAGCAGTTCTTC.

This clonotype came up a few times. This sequence joins TRBV7-9 and TRBJ1-1; 7 bases agree with TRBD1. V gave up 8 bases and J gave up 4 bases; unmatched junction bases: 7. This CDR3 contains 13 residues. Germline CDR1 is SEHNR and CDR2 is FQNEAQ (reference sequence). The DNA for the CDR3 is TGTGCCAGCCCGACAGGGAGGGGCACTGAAGCTTTCTTT. It translates to CASPTGRGTEAFF.

V usage is TRBV7-6 and J usage is TRBJ1-6, with 7 bases lining up with TRBD1. The CDR3 covers 15 residues. V gave up 5 bases and J gave up 6 bases; unmatched junction bases: 7. Germline lookup yields CDR1 SGHVS and CDR2 FNYEAQ. CDR3 nucleotide sequence: TGTGCCAGCAGCGCGCAGGGGGACTTTAATTCACCCCTCCACTTT. Its translation: CASSAQGDFNSPLHF.

This clonotype was counted ten times or more. The gene calls are TRBV12-3 or TRBV12-4 and TRBJ2-7; 7 nucleotides match TRBD1. The CDR3 has 18 amino acids. J lost 0 bases, V lost 6 bases, and 17 bases had no gene match. Written as DNA, the CDR3 is TGTGCCAGCAGCCCTCCCGCGACAGGGAAGGTCGGCTCCTACGAGCAGTACTTC. It translates to CASSPPATGKVGSYEQYF.

This clonotype has only a few counts. J is TRBJ2-5 and V is TRBV12-3 or TRBV12-4; the match to TRBD1 covers 9 bases. The CDR3 covers 14 residues. V lost 2 bases to trimming and J lost 5 bases; unmatched junction nucleotides: 3. CDR3 residues: CASSLTTGGETQYF. Here the CDR3 DNA reads TGTGCCAGCAGTTTAACGACAGGGGGGGAGACCCAGTACTTC.